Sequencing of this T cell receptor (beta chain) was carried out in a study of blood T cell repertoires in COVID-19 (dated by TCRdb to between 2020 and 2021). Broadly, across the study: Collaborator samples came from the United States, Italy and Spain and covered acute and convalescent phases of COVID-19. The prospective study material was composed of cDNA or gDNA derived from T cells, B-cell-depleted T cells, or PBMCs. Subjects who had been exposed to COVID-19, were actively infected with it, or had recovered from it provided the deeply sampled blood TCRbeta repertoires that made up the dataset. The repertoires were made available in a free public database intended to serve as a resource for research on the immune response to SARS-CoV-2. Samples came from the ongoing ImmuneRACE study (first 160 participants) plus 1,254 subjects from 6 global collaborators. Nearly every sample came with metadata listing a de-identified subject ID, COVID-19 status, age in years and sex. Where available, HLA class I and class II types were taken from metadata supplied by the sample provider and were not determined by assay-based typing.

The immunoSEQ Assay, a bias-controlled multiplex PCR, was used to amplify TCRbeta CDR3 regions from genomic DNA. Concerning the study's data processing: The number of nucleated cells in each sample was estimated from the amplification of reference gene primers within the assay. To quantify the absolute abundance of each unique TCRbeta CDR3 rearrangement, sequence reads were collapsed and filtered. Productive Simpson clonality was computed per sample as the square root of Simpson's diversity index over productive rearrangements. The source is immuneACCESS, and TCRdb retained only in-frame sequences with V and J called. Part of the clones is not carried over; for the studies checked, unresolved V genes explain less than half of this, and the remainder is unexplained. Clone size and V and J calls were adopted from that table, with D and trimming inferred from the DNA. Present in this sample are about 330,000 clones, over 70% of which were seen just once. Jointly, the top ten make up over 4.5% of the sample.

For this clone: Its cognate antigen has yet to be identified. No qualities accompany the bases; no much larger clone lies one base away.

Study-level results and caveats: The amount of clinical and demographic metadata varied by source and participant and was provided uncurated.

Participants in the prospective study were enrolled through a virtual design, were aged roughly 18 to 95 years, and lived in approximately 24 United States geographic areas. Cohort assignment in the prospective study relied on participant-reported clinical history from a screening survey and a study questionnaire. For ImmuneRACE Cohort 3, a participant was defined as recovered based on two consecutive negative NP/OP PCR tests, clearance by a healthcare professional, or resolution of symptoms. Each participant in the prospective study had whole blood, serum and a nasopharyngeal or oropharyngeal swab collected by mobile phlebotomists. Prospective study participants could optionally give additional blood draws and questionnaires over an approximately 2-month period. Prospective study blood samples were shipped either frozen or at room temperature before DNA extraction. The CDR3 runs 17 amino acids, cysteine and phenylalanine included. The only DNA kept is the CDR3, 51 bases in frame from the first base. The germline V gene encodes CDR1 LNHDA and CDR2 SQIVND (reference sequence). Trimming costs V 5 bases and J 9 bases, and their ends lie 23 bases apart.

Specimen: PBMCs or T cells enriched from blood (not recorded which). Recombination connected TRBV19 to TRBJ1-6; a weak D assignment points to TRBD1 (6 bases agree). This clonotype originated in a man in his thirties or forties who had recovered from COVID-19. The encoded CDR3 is CASSPRGMTGSISPLHF. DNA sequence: TGTGCCAGTAGTCCTCGCGGCATGACAGGTAGTATTTCACCCCTCCACTTT.